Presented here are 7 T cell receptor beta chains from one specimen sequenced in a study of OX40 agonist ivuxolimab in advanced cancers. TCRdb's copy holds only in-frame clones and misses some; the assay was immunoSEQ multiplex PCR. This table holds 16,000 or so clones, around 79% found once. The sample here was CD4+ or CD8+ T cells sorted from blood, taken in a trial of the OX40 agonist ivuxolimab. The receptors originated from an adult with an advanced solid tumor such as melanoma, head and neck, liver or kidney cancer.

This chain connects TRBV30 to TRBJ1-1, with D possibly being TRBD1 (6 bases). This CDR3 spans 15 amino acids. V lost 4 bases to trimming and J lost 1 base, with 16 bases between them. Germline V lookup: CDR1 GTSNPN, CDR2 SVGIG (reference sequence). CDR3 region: CAWTAGSGANTEAFF. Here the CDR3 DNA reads TGTGCCTGGACTGCCGGGTCAGGGGCGAACACTGAAGCTTTCTTT.

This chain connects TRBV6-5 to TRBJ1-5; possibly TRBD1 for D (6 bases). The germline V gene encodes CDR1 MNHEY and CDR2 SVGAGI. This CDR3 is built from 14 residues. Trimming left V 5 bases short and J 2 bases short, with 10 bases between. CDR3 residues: CASSTGMGNQPQHF. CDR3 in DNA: TGTGCCAGCAGTACAGGGATGGGCAATCAGCCCCAGCATTTT.

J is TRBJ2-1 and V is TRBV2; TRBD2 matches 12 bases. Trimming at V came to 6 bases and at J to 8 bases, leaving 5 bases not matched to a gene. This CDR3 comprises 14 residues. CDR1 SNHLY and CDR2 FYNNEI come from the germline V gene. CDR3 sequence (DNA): TGTGCCAGCAGCTCGACTAGCGGGGGCGATGAGCAGTTCTTC. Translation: CASSSTSGGDEQFF.

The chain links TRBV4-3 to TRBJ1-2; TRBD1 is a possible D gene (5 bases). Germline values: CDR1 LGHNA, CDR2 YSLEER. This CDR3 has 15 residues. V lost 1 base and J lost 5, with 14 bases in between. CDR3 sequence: CASSQVVGGWYGYTF. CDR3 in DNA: TGCGCCAGCAGCCAAGTCGTCGGGGGGTGGTATGGCTACACCTTC.

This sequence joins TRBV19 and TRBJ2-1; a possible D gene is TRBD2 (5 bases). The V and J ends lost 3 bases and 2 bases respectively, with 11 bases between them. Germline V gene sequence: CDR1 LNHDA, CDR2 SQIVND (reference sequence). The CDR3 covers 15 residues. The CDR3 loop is CASSIADSTYNEQFF. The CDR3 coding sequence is TGTGCCAGTAGTATCGCGGACTCAACCTACAATGAGCAGTTCTTC.

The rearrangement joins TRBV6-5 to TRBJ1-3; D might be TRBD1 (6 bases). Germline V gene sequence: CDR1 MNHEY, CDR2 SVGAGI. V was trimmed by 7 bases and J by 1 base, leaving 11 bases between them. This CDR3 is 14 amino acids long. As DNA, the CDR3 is TGTGCCAGCACCCCACAGGGATCTGGAAACACCATATATTTT. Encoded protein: CASTPQGSGNTIYF.

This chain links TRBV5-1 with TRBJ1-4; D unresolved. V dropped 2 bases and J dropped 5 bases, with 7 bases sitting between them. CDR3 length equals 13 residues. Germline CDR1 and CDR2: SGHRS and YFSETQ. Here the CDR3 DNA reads TGCGCCAGCAGCTTAGGACTGAATGAAAAACTGTTTTTT. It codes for CASSLGLNEKLFF.